One T cell receptor beta chain is described in this entry. The target antigen is unknown. UMI-tagged 5'RACE template switching yielded the TCR beta cDNA. TCRdb reworked the 5' RACE reads into one entry per CDR3 protein, no DNA. The sample table sets out 200,000 to 300,000 distinct CDR3 sequences. The sample is drawn from a study of T cells expressing NK-cell markers. Points from the study as a whole: Dominant NKG2C+ clonotype frequencies of about 1.0-7.5% of CD8+ T cells were measured in roughly 6 donors. It remained uncertain whether the expanded NKG2C+ T cell clones were specific for HCMV antigens.

Germline assignment: CDR1 SGHTA and CDR2 FQGNSA. This CDR3 comprises 14 residues. Material: blood T cells: a sorted CD56 or NKG2C T cell subset, CD4+ or CD8+ T cells, or bulk PBMC T cells (not recorded which). The chain links TRBV7-2 to TRBJ2-5; TCRdb calls TRBD2, which cannot be checked without DNA. The receptor was derived from a young man in good health. CDR3 residues: CASSDGPSGETQYF.